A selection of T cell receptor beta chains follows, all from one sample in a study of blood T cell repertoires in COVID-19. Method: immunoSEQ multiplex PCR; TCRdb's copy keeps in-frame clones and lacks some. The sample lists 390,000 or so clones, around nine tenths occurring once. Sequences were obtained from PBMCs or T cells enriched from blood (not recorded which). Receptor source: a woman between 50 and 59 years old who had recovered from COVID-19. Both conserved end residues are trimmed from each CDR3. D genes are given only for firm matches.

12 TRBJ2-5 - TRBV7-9 ASSLTTGVETQY
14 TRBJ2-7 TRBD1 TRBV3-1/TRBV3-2 ASSPMGQTKGYEQY
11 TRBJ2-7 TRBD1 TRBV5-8 ASSSTGGTEQY
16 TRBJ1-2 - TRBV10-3 AISPAEGTALNNYGYT
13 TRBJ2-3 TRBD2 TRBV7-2 ASSLASGGADTQY
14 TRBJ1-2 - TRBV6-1 ASSEKQGSVNYGYT
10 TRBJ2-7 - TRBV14 ASSPSLHEQY
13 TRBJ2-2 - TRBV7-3 ASSLTGGPTGELF
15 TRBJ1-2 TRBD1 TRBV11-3 ASSLKRRGQGIYGYT
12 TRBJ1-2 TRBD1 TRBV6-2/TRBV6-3 ASSYGGQGDGYT
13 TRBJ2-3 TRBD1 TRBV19 ASSIGETGINTQY
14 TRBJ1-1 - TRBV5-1 ASSLAAGAQNTEAF
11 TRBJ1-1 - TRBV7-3 ASSLMRDTEAF
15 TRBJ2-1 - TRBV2 ASREGTPRSSYNEQF
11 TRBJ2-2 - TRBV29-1 SVEDRTTGELF
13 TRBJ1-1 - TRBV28 ASSLPPYRNTEAF
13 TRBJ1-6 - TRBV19 ASSMGGAYNSPLH
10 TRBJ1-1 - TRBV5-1 ASSLASDKAF
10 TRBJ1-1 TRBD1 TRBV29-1 SVETGVGEAF
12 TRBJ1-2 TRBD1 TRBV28 AYGGDRGNYGYT
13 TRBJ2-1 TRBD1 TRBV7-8 ASSRTTQGDGEQF
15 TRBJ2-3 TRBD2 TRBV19 ASSKFLGRGGTDTQY
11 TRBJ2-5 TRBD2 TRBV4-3 ASSHRREGTQY
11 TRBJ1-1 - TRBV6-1 ASSSQGTTEAF
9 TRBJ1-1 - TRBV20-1 SARENSREL
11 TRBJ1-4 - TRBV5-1 ASRQDQNEKLF
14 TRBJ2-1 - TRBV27 ASSLSIGDTYNEQF
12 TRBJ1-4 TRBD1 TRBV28 ASSRQGSSEKLF
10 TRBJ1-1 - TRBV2 ASSDSRTEAF
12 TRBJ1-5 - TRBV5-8 ASSLYSSNQPQH
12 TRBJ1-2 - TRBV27 ASSLQNRVHGYT
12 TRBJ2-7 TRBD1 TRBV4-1 ASSQDPDRDEQY
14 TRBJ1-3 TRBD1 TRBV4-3 ASSQGYRGSGNTIY
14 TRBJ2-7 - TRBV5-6 ASSRAGTGSSYEQY
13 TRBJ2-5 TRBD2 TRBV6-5 ASSPAGGEQETQY
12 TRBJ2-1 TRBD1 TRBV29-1 SVGDRGSYNEQF